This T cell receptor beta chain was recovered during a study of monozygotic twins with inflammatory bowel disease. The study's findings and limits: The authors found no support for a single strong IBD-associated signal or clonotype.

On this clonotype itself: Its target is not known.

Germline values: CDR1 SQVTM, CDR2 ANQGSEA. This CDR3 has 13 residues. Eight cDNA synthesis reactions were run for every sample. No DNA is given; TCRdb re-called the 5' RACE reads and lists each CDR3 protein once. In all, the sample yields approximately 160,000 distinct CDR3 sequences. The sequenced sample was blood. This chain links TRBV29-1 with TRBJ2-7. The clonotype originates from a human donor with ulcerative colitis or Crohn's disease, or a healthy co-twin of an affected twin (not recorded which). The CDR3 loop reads CSVGVADSYEQYF.